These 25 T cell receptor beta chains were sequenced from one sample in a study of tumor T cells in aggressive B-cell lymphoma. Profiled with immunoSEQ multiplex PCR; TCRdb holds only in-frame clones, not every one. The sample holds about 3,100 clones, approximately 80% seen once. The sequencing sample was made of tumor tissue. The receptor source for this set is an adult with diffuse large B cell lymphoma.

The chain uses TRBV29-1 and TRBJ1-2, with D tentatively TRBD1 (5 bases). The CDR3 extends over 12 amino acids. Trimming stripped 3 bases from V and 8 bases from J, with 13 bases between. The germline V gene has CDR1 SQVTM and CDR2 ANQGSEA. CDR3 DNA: TGCAGCGTTGATGTACCGTGGGGCGGCTACACCTTC. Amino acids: CSVDVPWGGYTF.

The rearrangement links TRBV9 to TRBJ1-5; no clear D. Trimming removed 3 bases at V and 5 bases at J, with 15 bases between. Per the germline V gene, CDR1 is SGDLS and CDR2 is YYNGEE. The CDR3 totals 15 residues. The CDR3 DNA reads TGTGCCAGCAGCGCTCTAGAGGGTTCTCATCAGCCCCAGCATTTT. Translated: CASSALEGSHQPQHF.

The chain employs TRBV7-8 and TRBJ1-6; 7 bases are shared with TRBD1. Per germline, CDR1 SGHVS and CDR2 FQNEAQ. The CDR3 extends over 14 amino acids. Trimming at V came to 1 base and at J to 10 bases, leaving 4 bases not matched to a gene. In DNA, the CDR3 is TGTGCCAGCAGCTTAGACAGGGGTTGGTCACCCCTCCACTTT. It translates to CASSLDRGWSPLHF.

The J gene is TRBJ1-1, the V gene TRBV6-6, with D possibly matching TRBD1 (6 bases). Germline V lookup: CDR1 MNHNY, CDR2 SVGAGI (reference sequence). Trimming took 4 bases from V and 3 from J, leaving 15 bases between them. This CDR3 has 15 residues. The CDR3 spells CASSSTGRADTEAFF. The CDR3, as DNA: TGTGCCAGCAGTTCAACAGGGAGGGCGGACACTGAAGCTTTCTTT.

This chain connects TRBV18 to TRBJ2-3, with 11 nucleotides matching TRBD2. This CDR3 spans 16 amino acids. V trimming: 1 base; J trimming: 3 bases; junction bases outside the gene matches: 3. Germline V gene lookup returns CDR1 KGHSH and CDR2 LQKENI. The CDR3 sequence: CASSPLTSGETDTQYF. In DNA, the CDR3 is TGTGCCAGCTCACCACTGACTAGCGGGGAGACAGATACGCAGTATTTT.

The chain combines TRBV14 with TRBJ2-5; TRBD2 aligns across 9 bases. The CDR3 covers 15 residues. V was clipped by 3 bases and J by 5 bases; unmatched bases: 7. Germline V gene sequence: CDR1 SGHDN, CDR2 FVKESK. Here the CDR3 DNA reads TGTGCCAGCAGCCATTGGGCGGGGGGGCCGGAGACCCAGTACTTC. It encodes CASSHWAGGPETQYF.

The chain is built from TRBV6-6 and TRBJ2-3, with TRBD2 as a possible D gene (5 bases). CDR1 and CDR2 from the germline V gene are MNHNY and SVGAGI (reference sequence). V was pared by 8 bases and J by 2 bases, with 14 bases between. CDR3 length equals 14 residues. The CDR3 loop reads CASSFSGDTDTQYF. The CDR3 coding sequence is TGTGCCAGCTCCTTTTCCGGGGACACAGATACGCAGTATTTT.

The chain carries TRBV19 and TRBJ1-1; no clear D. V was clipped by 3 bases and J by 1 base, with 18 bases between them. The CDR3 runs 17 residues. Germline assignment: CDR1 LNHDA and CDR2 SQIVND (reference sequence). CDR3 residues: CASSIVKGGQENTEAFF. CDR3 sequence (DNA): TGTGCCAGTAGTATTGTAAAAGGAGGGCAGGAGAACACTGAAGCTTTCTTT.

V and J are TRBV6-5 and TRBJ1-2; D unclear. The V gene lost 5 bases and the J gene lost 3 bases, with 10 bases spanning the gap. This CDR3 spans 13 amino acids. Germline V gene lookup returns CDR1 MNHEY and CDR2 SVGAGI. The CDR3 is CASSSVRHYGYTF. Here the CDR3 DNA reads TGTGCCAGCAGTAGCGTTCGTCACTATGGCTACACCTTC.

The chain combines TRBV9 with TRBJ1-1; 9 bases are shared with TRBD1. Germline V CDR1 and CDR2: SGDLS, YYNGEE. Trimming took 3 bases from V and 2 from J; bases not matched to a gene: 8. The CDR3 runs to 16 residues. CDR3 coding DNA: TGTGCCAGCAGCGCCGATATCACAGGGGGCAACACTGAAGCTTTCTTT. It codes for CASSADITGGNTEAFF.

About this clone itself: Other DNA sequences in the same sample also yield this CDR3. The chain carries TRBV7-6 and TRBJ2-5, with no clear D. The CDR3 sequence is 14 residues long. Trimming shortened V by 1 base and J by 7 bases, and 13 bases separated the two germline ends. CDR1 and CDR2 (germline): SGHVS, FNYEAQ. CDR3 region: CASSLVTLSGTQYF. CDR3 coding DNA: TGTGCCAGCAGCTTAGTCACCCTATCGGGGACCCAGTACTTC.

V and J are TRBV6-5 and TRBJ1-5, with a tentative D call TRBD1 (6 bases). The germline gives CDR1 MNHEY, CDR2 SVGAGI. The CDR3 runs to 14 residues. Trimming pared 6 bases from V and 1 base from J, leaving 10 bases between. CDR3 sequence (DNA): TGTGCCAGCAGGGGACAAACGAGCAATCAGCCCCAGCATTTT. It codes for CASRGQTSNQPQHF.

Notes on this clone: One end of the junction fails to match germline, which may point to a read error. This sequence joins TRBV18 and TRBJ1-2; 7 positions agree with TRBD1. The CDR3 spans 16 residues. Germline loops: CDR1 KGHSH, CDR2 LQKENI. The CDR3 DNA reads TGTGCCAACTCACCTTACCAGGGGGAAGCTAACTATGGCTACACCTTC. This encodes CANSPYQGEANYGYTF.

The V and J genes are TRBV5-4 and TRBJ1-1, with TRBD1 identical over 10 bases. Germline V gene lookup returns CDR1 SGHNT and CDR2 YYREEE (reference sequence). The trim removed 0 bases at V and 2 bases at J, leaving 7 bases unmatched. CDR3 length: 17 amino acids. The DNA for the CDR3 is TGTGCCAGCAGCTTGGGTTCAGGGACAGGGGATAACACTGAAGCTTTCTTT. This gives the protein CASSLGSGTGDNTEAFF. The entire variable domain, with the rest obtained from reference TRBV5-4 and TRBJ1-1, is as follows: ETGVTQSPTHLIKTRGQQVTLRCSSQSGHNTVSWYQQALGQGPQFIFQYYREEENGRGNFPPRFSGLQFPNYSSELNVNALELDDSALYLCASSLGSGTGDNTEAFFGQGTRLTVV.

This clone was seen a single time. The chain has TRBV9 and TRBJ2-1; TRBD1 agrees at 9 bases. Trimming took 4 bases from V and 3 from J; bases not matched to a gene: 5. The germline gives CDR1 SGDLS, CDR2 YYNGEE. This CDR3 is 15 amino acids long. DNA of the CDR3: TGTGCCAGCAGCAAACCGACAGGGGGCTACAATGAGCAGTTCTTC. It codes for CASSKPTGGYNEQFF.

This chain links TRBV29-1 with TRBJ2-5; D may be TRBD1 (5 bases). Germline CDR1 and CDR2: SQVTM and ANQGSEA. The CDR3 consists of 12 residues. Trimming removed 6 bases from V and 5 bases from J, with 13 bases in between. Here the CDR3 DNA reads TGCAGCGTATCAGGGATATGGGAGACCCAGTACTTC. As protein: CSVSGIWETQYF.

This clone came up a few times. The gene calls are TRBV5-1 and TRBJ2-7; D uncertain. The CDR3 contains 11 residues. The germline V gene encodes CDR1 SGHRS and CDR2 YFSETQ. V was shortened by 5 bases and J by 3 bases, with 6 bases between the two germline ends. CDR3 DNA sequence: TGCGCCAGCAGGGCTAGCTACGAGCAGTACTTC. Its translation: CASRASYEQYF.

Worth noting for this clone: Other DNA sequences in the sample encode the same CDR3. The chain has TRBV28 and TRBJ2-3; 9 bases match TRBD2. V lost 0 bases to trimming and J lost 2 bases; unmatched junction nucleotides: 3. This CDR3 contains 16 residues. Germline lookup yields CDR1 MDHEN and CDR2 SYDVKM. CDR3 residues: CASSLWASGDTDTQYF. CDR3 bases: TGTGCCAGCAGTTTATGGGCTAGCGGGGACACAGATACGCAGTATTTT.

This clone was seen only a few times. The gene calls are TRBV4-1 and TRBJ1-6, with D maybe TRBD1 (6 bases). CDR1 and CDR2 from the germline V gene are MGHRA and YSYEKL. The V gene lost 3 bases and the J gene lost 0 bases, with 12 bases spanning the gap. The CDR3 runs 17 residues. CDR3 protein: CASSQAGQPSYNSPLHF. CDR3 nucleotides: TGCGCCAGCAGCCAGGCAGGACAGCCCTCCTATAATTCACCCCTCCACTTT.

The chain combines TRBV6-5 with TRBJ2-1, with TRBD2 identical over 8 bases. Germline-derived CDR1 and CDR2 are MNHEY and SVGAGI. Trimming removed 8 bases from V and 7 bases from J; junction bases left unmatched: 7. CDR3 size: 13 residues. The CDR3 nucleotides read TGTGCCAGCGGGCGGGGGGCCGGGAATGAGCAGTTCTTC. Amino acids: CASGRGAGNEQFF.

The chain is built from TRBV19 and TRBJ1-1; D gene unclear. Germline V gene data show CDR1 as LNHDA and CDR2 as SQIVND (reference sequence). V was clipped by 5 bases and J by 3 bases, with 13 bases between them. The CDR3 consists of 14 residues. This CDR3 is CASSAVWGDTEAFF. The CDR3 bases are TGTGCCAGTAGTGCCGTGTGGGGAGACACTGAAGCTTTCTTT.

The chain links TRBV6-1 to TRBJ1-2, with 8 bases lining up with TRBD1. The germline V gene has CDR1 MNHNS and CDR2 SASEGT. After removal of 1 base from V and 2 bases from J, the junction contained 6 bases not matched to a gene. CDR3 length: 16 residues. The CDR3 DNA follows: TGTGCCAGCAGTGAAGGCCCGGGACAGGAAAACTATGGCTACACCTTC. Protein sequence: CASSEGPGQENYGYTF.

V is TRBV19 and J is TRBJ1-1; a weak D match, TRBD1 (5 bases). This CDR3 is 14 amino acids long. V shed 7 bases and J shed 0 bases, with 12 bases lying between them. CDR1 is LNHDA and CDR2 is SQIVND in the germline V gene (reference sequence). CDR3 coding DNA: TGTGCCAGTACTACGAACAGGATGAACACTGAAGCTTTCTTT. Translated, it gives CASTTNRMNTEAFF.

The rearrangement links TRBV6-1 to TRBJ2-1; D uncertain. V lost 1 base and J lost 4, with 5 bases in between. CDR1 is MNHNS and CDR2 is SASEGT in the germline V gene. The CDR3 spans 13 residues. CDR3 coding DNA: TGTGCCAGCAGTGAAGTCCTGTACAATGAGCAGTTCTTC. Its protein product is CASSEVLYNEQFF.

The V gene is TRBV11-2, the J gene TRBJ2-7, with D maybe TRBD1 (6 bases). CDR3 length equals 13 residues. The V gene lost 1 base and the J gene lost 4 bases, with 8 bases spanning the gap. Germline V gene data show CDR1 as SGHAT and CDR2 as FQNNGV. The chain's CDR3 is CASSLGRGYEQYF. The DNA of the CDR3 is TGTGCCAGCAGCTTAGGCAGGGGTTACGAGCAGTACTTC.